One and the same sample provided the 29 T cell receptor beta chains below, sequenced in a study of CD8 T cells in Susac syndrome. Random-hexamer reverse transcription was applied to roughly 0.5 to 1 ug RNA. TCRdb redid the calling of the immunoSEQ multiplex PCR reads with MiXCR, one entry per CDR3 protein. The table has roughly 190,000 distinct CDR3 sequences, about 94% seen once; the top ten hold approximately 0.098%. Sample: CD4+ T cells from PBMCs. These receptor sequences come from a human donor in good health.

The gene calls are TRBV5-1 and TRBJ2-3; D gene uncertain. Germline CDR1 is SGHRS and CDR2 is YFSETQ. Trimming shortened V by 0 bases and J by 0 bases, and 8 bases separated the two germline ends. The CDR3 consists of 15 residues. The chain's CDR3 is CASSLDYGSTDTQYF. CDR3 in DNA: TGCGCCAGCAGCTTGGACTACGGTAGCACAGATACGCAGTATTTT.

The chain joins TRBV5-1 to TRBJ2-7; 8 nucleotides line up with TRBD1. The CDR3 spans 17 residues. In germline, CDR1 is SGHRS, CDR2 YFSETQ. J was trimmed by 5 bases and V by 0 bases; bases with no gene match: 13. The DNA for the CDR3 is TGCGCCAGCAGCTTGGATCTTACAGGACAGGGAGTCGACGAGCAGTACTTC. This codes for CASSLDLTGQGVDEQYF.

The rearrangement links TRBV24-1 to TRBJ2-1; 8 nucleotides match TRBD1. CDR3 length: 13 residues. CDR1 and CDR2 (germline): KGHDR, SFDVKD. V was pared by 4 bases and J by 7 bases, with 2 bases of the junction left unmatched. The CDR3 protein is CATSEDRENEQFF. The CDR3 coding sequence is TGTGCCACCAGTGAGGACAGGGAAAATGAGCAGTTCTTC.

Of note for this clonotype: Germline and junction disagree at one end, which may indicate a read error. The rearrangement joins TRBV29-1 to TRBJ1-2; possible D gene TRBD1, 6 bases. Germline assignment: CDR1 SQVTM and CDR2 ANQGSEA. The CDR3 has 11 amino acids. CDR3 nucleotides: TGCAGCGTTGTCCGACAGGATGGCTACATCTTC. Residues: CSVVRQDGYIF. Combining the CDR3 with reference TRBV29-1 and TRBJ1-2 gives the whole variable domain SAVISQKPSRDICQRGTSLTIQCQVDSQVTMMFWYRQQPGQSLTLIATANQGSEATYESGFVIDKFPISRPNLTFSTLTVSNMSPEDSSIYLCSVVRQDGYIFGSGTRLTVV.

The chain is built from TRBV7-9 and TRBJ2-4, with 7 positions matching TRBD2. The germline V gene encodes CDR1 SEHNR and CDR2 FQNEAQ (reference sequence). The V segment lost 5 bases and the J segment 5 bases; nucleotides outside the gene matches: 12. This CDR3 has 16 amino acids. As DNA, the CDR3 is TGTGCCAGCAGCCCTTATGGGGCGGGGGACGAAAACATTCAGTACTTC. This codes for CASSPYGAGDENIQYF.

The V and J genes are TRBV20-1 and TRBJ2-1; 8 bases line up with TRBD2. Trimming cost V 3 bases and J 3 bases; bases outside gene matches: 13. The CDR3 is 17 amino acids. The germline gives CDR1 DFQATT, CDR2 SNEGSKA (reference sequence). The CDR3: CSASGMGRGAYYNEQFF. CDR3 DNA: TGCAGTGCTAGTGGTATGGGGCGGGGGGCCTACTACAATGAGCAGTTCTTC.

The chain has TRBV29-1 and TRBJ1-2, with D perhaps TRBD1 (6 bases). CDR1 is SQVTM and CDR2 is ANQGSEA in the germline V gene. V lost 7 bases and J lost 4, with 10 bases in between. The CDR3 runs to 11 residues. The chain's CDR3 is CSARGVYGYTF. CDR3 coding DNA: TGCAGCGCAAGGGGGGTCTATGGCTACACCTTC.

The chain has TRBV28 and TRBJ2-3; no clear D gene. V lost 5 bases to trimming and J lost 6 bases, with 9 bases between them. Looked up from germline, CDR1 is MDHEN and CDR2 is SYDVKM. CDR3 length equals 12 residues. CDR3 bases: TGTGCCAGCAGTAATGCGCGGGATACGCAGTATTTT. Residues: CASSNARDTQYF.

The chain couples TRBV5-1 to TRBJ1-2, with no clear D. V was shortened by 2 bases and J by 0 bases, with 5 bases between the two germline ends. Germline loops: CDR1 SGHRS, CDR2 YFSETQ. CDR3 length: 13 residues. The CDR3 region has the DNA TGCGCCAGCAGCTTACTTCCTAACTATGGCTACACCTTC. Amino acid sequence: CASSLLPNYGYTF.

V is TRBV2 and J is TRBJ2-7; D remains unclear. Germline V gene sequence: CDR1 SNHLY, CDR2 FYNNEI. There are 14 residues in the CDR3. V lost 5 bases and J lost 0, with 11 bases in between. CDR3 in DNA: TGTGCCAGCAGTCTAGACGAGAGCTCCTACGAGCAGTACTTC. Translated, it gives CASSLDESSYEQYF.

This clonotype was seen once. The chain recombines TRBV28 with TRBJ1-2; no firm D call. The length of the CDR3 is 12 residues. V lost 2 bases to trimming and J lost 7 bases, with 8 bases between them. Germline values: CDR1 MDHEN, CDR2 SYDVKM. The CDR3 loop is CASSLPGFGYTF. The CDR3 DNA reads TGTGCCAGCAGTTTACCGGGGTTTGGCTACACCTTC.

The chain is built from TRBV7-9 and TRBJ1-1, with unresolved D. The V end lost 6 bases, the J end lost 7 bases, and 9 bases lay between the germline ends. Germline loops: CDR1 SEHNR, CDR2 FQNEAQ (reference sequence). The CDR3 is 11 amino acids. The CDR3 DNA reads TGTGCCAGCAGTCGCGCGAGTGAAGCTTTCTTT. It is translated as CASSRASEAFF.

This CDR3 is CSARDLTGNTEAFF. Written as DNA, the CDR3 is TGCAGTGCTAGAGATTTGACAGGGAACACTGAAGCTTTCTTT. The rearrangement uses TRBV20-1 and TRBJ1-1; possible D gene TRBD1, 6 bases. Trimming took 0 bases from V and 1 from J, leaving 9 bases between them. The CDR3 runs 14 residues. Germline V gives CDR1 DFQATT, CDR2 SNEGSKA (reference sequence).

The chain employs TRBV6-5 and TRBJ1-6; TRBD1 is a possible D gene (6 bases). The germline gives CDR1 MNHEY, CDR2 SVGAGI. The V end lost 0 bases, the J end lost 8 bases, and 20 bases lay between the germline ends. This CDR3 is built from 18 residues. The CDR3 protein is CASSYSGSGTRYYSPLHF. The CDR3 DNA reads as TGTGCCAGCAGTTACTCAGGTTCGGGGACACGGTATTATTCACCCCTCCACTTT.

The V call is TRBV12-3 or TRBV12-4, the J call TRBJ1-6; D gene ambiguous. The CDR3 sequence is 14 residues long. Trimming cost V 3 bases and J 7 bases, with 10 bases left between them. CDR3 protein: CASSLSGLNSPLHF. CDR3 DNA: TGTGCCAGCAGTTTGAGCGGACTGAATTCACCCCTCCACTTT.

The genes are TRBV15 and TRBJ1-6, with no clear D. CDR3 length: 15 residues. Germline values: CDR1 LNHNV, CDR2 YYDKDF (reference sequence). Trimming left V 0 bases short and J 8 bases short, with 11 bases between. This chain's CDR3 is CATSREPGRDSPLHF. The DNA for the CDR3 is TGTGCCACCAGCAGAGAACCGGGAAGGGATTCACCCCTCCACTTT.

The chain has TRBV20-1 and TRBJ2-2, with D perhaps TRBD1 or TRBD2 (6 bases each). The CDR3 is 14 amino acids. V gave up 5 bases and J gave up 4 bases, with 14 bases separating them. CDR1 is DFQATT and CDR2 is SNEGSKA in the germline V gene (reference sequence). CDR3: CSAWRGISTGELFF. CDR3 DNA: TGCAGTGCTTGGAGGGGGATTAGCACCGGGGAGCTGTTTTTT.

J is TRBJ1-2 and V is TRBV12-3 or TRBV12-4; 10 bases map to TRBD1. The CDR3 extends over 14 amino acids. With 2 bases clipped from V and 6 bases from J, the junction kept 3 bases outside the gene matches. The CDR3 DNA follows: TGTGCCAGCAGTTTAACAGGGACAGGGGATGGCTACACCTTC. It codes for CASSLTGTGDGYTF.

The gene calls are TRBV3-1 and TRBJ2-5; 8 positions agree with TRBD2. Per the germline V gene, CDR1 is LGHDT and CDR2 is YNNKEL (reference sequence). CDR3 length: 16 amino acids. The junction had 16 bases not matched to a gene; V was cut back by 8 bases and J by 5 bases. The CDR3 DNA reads TGTGCCAGCGCCACACGGGGGGGAGGAGTGCGGGAGACCCAGTACTTC. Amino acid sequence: CASATRGGGVRETQYF.

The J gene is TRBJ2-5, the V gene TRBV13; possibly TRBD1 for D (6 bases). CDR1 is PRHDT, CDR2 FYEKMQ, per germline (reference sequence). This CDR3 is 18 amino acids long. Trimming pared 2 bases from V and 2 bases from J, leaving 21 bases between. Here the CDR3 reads CASSLWGHISVGQETQYF. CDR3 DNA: TGTGCCAGCAGCTTATGGGGACATATCTCGGTAGGGCAAGAGACCCAGTACTTC.

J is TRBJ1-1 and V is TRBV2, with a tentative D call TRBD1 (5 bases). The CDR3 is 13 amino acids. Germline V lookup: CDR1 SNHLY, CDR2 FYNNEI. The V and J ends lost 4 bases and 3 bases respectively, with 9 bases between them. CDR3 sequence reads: CASSGGGYTEAFF. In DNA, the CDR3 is TGTGCCAGCAGTGGGGGCGGCTACACTGAAGCTTTCTTT.

The DNA of the CDR3 is TGCGCCAGCAGCCGGGCAGCGGGGGGGCCCTACGAGCAGTACTTC. It is translated as CASSRAAGGPYEQYF. The rearrangement links TRBV5-1 to TRBJ2-7; 10 bases map to TRBD2. Germline V lookup: CDR1 SGHRS, CDR2 YFSETQ. V trimming: 4 bases; J trimming: 2 bases; junction bases outside the gene matches: 6. The CDR3 spans 15 residues.

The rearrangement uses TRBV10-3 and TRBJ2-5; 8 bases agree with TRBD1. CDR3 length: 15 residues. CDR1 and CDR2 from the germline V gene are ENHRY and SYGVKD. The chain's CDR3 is CATRTGSNQQETQYF. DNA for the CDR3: TGTGCTACACGGACAGGGAGTAACCAACAAGAGACCCAGTACTTC.

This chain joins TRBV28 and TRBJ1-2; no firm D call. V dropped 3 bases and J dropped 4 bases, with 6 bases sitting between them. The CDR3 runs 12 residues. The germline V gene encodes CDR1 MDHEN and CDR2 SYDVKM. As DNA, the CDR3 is TGTGCCAGCAGTTTGGTCAGCTATGGCTACACCTTC. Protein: CASSLVSYGYTF.

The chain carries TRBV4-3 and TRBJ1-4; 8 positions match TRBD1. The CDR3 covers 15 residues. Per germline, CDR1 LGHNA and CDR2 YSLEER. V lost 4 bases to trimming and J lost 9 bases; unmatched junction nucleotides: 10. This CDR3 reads CASSPAPGQGQKLFF. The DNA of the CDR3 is TGCGCCAGCAGCCCCGCCCCCGGACAGGGACAAAAACTGTTTTTT.

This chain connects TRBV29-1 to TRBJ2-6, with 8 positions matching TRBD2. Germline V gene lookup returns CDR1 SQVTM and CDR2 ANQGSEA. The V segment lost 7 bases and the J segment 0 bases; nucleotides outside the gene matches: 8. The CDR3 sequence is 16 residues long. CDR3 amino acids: CSALAGIHSGANVLTF. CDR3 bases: TGCAGCGCATTAGCGGGGATTCACTCTGGGGCCAACGTCCTGACTTTC.

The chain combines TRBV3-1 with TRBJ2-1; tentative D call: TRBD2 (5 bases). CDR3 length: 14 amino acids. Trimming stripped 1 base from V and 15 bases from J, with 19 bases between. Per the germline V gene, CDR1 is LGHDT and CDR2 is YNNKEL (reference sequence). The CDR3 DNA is TGTGCCAGCAGCCAAGTTATGGAGGTAAAACAAAGGTTCTTC. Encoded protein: CASSQVMEVKQRFF.

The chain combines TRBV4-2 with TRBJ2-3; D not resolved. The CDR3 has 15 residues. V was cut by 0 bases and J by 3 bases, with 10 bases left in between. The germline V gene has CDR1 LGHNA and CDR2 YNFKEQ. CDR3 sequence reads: CASSQEERLTDTQYF. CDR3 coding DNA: TGTGCCAGCAGCCAAGAAGAAAGGTTGACAGATACGCAGTATTTT.

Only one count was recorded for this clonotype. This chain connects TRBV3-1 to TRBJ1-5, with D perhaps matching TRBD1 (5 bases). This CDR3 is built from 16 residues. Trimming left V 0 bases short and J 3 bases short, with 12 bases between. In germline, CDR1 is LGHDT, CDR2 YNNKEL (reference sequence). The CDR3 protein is CASSQDRTPYNQPQHF. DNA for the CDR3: TGTGCCAGCAGCCAAGATAGGACACCTTACAATCAGCCCCAGCATTTT.